This passage covers 22 T cell receptor beta chains from one sample sequenced in a study of regulatory T cells in long-lasting Graves disease. The time point was: newly diagnosed GD, antithyroid drugs for less than 3 months. There was RNA extracted from PBMCs, and the TCR library was made from it. iRepertoire HTBI primers and Arm-PCR of CDR3 regions built TCR beta libraries. TCRdb reprocessed the multiplex PCR reads with MiXCR, giving one entry per CDR3 protein. The sample lists hundreds of thousands of distinct CDR3 sequences; 18% were seen once. The sequencing here drew on peripheral blood mononuclear cells (PBMCs), taken at new diagnosis, from a patient treated with antithyroid drugs. The receptors derive from a female donor with Graves disease.

This clonotype was seen once. A read error may be the cause here, since a much bigger clone is one base away. The gene calls are TRBV3-1 and TRBJ2-7; no clear D gene. The CDR3 has 16 amino acids. Trimming pared 1 base from V and 5 bases from J, leaving 18 bases between. Germline V gene lookup returns CDR1 LGHDT and CDR2 YNNKEL (reference sequence). CDR3 DNA: TGTGCCAGCAGCCAAGGCTCTGGGTCGCTACCCCACGAGCAGTACTTC. Translation: CASSQGSGSLPHEQYF.

This clonotype was recorded many times. The gene calls are TRBV24-1 and TRBJ2-2; D unresolved. From germline, CDR1 is KGHDR and CDR2 SFDVKD. The ends were cut back, 1 base at V and 6 bases at J, with 8 bases in the middle. CDR3 length: 14 amino acids. The chain's CDR3 is CATSDLREPGELFF. The DNA for the CDR3 is TGTGCCACCAGTGATTTAAGGGAACCCGGGGAGCTGTTTTTT.

There are many counts of this clonotype. The chain couples TRBV19 to TRBJ2-2, with D perhaps TRBD2 (6 bases). The CDR3 loop spans 16 amino acids. CDR1 LNHDA and CDR2 SQIVND come from the germline V gene (reference sequence). V was pared by 7 bases and J by 0 bases, with 15 bases between. The CDR3 region is CASKEGGQPNTGELFF. The CDR3 coding sequence is TGTGCCAGTAAAGAGGGAGGACAACCGAACACCGGGGAGCTGTTTTTT.

Worth noting for this clonotype: A much larger clone sits a single nucleotide away, making a read error possible. The chain couples TRBV6-2 or TRBV6-3 to TRBJ2-7; 8 positions agree with TRBD2. Germline loops: CDR1 MNHEY, CDR2 SVGEGT. CDR3 size: 16 residues. V lost 10 bases and J lost 7; bases outside the gene matches: 21. CDR3 nucleotide sequence: TGTGCCACCCGGGAGGTCGCGGGAGGAGGCTCCCAGGAGCAGTACTTC. Its protein is CATREVAGGGSQEQYF.

Ten or more counts support this clonotype. V and J are TRBV5-1 and TRBJ2-7, with 8 bases lining up with TRBD1. V lost 1 base and J lost 2; bases outside the gene matches: 5. This CDR3 contains 15 residues. Germline values: CDR1 SGHRS, CDR2 YFSETQ. Here the CDR3 reads CASSLTGQAPYEQYF. In nucleotides, the CDR3 is TGCGCCAGCAGCTTGACGGGACAGGCACCCTACGAGCAGTACTTC.

This clonotype was detected ten times or more. The chain couples TRBV11-2 to TRBJ1-2; 7 nucleotides align to TRBD1. J lost 0 bases, V lost 4 bases, and 17 bases had no gene match. Germline V gene lookup returns CDR1 SGHAT and CDR2 FQNNGV. The CDR3 runs 19 residues. The CDR3 DNA is TGTGCCAGCAGCTCTTACCGGGACAGAGTTTTATACCCTAACTATGGCTACACCTTC. The encoded protein is CASSSYRDRVLYPNYGYTF.

The chain is built from TRBV11-2 and TRBJ2-1; D is uncertain. The V end was cut by 5 bases, the J end by 9 bases, with 8 bases between. Germline V gene data show CDR1 as SGHAT and CDR2 as FQNNGV. There are 11 residues in the CDR3. The CDR3: CASSHQPEQFF. The CDR3 DNA reads as TGTGCCAGCAGCCACCAACCTGAGCAGTTCTTC.

The rearrangement links TRBV7-2 to TRBJ1-1, with 8 bases identical to TRBD1. This CDR3 comprises 15 residues. J was trimmed by 1 base and V by 5 bases; bases with no gene match: 6. CDR1 and CDR2 from the germline V gene are SGHTA and FQGNSA. This chain's CDR3 is CASSLDRVENTEAFF. CDR3 nucleotides: TGTGCCAGCAGCCTGGACAGGGTGGAGAACACTGAAGCTTTCTTT. The full variable domain, its missing parts supplied by reference TRBV7-2 and TRBJ1-1, is GAGVSQSPSNKVTEKGKDVELRCDPISGHTALYWYRQSLGQGLEFLIYFQGNSAPDKSGLPSDRFSAERTGGSVSTLTIQRTQQEDSAVYLCASSLDRVENTEAFFGQGTRLTVV.

This clonotype was seen many times. The rearrangement links TRBV7-9 to TRBJ2-1; tentative D call: TRBD2 (5 bases). The CDR3 totals 19 residues. Between the trimmed V and J ends, which lost 4 bases and 5 bases, there was a span of 27 bases. CDR1 is SEHNR, CDR2 FQNEAQ, per germline (reference sequence). The CDR3 region has the DNA TGTGCCAGCAGCTCCGACCTCGAGGCCCGGGAAACGTGGGACAATGAGCAGTTCTTC. Amino acids: CASSSDLEARETWDNEQFF.

This clonotype was recorded at least ten times. V gene TRBV27 combines with J gene TRBJ2-2; D not certain. With 6 bases removed from V and 0 bases from J, the gap between germline ends came to 5 bases. This CDR3 spans 13 amino acids. Germline V lookup: CDR1 MNHEY, CDR2 SMNVEV (reference sequence). Here the CDR3 DNA reads TGTGCCAGCAGAGATCCGAACACCGGGGAGCTGTTTTTT. This encodes CASRDPNTGELFF.

The table lists this clonotype with a few counts. The chain is built from TRBV9 and TRBJ2-3; 8 bases fit TRBD2. The CDR3 has 14 amino acids. Germline lookup yields CDR1 SGDLS and CDR2 YYNGEE. J lost 2 bases, V lost 4 bases, and 3 bases had no gene match. The CDR3 bases are TGTGCCAGCAGCTTACTAGCGGACACAGATACGCAGTATTTT. This encodes CASSLLADTDTQYF.

This clonotype showed up just a few times. The V call is TRBV15, the J call TRBJ2-1; 9 bases fit TRBD2. Per the germline V gene, CDR1 is LNHNV and CDR2 is YYDKDF (reference sequence). The CDR3 has 16 amino acids. Germline trimming cut 1 base from V and 6 bases from J; bases unmatched to any gene: 7. CDR3 bases: TGTGCCACCAGCAGAGTAGGAGCGGGAGGAGGCAATGAGCAGTTCTTC. Translated, it gives CATSRVGAGGGNEQFF.

The chain has TRBV28 and TRBJ1-1; D unresolved. The CDR3 extends over 11 amino acids. V was trimmed by 6 bases and J by 1 base, leaving 3 bases between them. CDR1 MDHEN and CDR2 SYDVKM come from the germline V gene. In DNA, the CDR3 is TGTGCCAGCAGGCCGAACACTGAAGCTTTCTTT. It codes for CASRPNTEAFF.

This clonotype was recorded many times. CDR3 loop: CASSLQGRRGLYEQYF. The CDR3 DNA is TGTGCCAGCAGCTTACAGGGGCGGCGGGGATTATACGAGCAGTACTTC. This sequence joins TRBV7-4 and TRBJ2-7; D is perhaps TRBD1 or TRBD2 (6 bases each). Trimming pared 2 bases from V and 4 bases from J, leaving 18 bases between. Germline V gene lookup returns CDR1 SGHVT and CDR2 SQSDAQ. The CDR3 has 16 amino acids.

This clonotype was seen many times. J is TRBJ2-5 and V is TRBV7-2, with 11 bases lining up with TRBD1. The CDR3 is made up of 17 amino acids. CDR1 is SGHTA, CDR2 FQGNSA, per germline. The ends lost 5 bases at V and 4 bases at J; junction bases unmatched: 12. The CDR3 here is CASSLQTDRGRLETQYF. CDR3 DNA: TGTGCCAGCAGCCTCCAGACGGACAGGGGGCGGCTAGAGACCCAGTACTTC.

This clonotype was counted at least ten times. This chain connects TRBV20-1 to TRBJ1-2; D remains ambiguous. The CDR3 totals 16 residues. Trimming cost V 1 base and J 6 bases, with 21 bases left between them. The germline V gene encodes CDR1 DFQATT and CDR2 SNEGSKA (reference sequence). The CDR3 here is CSARVPAPKARNGYTF. The CDR3 nucleotides are TGCAGTGCTAGAGTCCCAGCCCCAAAGGCAAGAAATGGCTACACCTTC.

On this clonotype itself: This likely stems from a read error, as it lies one base from a far larger clone. The chain recombines TRBV13 with TRBJ2-3; 15 bases agree with TRBD2. CDR3 length equals 17 residues. Germline V gene sequence: CDR1 PRHDT, CDR2 FYEKMQ (reference sequence). For the CDR3, the DNA is TGTGCCAGCAGTTTTGACCAGGGACTAGCGGGAGGAGATGCGCAGTATTTT. Translation: CASSFDQGLAGGDAQYF.

This clonotype showed up many times. This chain links TRBV12-3 or TRBV12-4 with TRBJ1-5; 9 bases match TRBD1. The CDR3 consists of 15 residues. Trimming took 6 bases from V and 4 from J; bases not matched to a gene: 7. The CDR3 is CASSHLQGANQPQHF. CDR3 sequence (DNA): TGTGCCAGCAGCCATCTACAGGGGGCTAATCAGCCCCAGCATTTT.

This clonotype was observed a handful of times. J is TRBJ2-1 and V is TRBV9; perhaps TRBD2 as D (5 bases). Between the trimmed V and J ends, which lost 0 bases and 0 bases, there was a span of 7 bases. This CDR3 is 15 amino acids long. Germline V lookup: CDR1 SGDLS, CDR2 YYNGEE. The CDR3 here is CASSVDTSSYNEQFF. CDR3 nucleotides: TGTGCCAGCAGCGTAGATACTAGCTCCTACAATGAGCAGTTCTTC.

The sample holds many counts of this clonotype. The V gene is TRBV13, the J gene TRBJ2-3; perhaps TRBD1 as D (5 bases). The CDR3 covers 14 residues. Trimming shortened V by 7 bases and J by 4 bases, and 15 bases separated the two germline ends. Germline V gene data show CDR1 as PRHDT and CDR2 as FYEKMQ (reference sequence). As DNA, the CDR3 is TGTGCCAGCACCACTGCAAGGGGCCCAGATACGCAGTATTTT. Protein product: CASTTARGPDTQYF.

This clonotype was seen more than once but under ten times. The chain joins TRBV15 to TRBJ2-3, with 7 positions matching TRBD2. J was trimmed by 1 base and V by 4 bases; bases with no gene match: 11. This CDR3 spans 17 amino acids. Germline loops: CDR1 LNHNV, CDR2 YYDKDF (reference sequence). CDR3 loop: CATSKVLRERGTDTQYF. CDR3 bases: TGTGCCACCAGCAAGGTGTTGCGGGAGAGGGGCACAGATACGCAGTATTTT.

Many counts were recorded for this clonotype. The chain combines TRBV12-3 or TRBV12-4 with TRBJ1-4, with 8 bases identical to TRBD1. This CDR3 contains 14 residues. V dropped 5 bases and J dropped 7; count of bases not matched to a gene: 6. The CDR3 sequence: CASSPQGAGEKLFF. CDR3 sequence (DNA): TGTGCCAGCAGTCCGCAGGGGGCGGGTGAAAAACTGTTTTTT.